This T cell receptor beta chain was retrieved from a study of regulatory T cells in long-lasting Graves disease. Study outcomes and limitations: Sample size was small, which may have lowered accuracy. Segments TRBV28, TRBJ1-2 and TRBJ2-5 showed preferential usage in persistent disease.

This CDR3 is built from 13 residues. The V gene's germline CDR1 is DFQATT and CDR2 SNEGSKA (reference sequence). Trimming shortened V by 5 bases and J by 3 bases, and 11 bases separated the two germline ends. Time point in this sample: newly diagnosed GD, antithyroid drugs for less than 3 months. The TCR library was prepared using RNA isolated from PBMCs. This clonotype was recorded at least ten times. Its antigen is as yet unknown. According to the study, TCR beta libraries were built with iRepertoire HTBI primers and CDR3-region Arm-PCR. TCRdb ran MiXCR on the multiplex PCR reads and lists one entry per CDR3 protein. The sample carries approximately 440,000 distinct CDR3 sequences, 15% to 20% recorded once. These data also formed part of another study, on T cells in Graves' hyperthyroidism and ophthalmopathy.

V and J are TRBV20-1 and TRBJ1-5; tentatively, D is TRBD1 (6 bases). Specimen: peripheral blood mononuclear cells (PBMCs), collected at new diagnosis, from a patient treated with antithyroid drugs. The receptor was derived from a man aged 40-49 years with Graves disease. As DNA, the CDR3 is TGCAGTGCTCGGGACACTAACAATCAGCCCCAGCATTTT. Protein product: CSARDTNNQPQHF.